This T cell receptor beta chain was identified in a study of cytomegalovirus exposure and HLA in healthy donors. This CDR3 comprises 16 residues. Germline CDR1 SEHNR, CDR2 FQNEAQ (reference sequence). V was trimmed by 5 bases and J by 0 bases, leaving 14 bases between them. PCR primers comprised 60 Vbeta and 13 Jbeta primers. Libraries were prepared by immunoSEQ multiplex PCR; TCRdb keeps only in-frame clonotypes and omits some of them. The sample includes fewer than 250,000 clones, approximately 83% of them seen just once. Material: PBMCs. The chain joins TRBV7-9 to TRBJ1-3; no clear D. This sequence was found in a woman aged 45-60 years in good health and CMV-seropositive. DNA for the CDR3: TGTGCCAGCAGCCGGGCGCTTCGGGACTCTGGAAACACCATATATTTT. Its protein is CASSRALRDSGNTIYF.